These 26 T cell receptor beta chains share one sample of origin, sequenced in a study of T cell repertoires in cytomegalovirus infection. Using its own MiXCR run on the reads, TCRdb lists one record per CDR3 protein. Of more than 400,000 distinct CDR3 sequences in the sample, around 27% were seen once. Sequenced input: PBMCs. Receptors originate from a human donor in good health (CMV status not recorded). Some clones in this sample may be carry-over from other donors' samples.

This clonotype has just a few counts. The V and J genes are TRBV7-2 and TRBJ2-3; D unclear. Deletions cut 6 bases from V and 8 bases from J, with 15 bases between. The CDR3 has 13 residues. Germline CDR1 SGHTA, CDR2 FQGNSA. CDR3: CASRLSPGATQYF. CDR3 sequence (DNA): TGTGCCAGCAGGTTGAGCCCGGGTGCTACGCAGTATTTT.

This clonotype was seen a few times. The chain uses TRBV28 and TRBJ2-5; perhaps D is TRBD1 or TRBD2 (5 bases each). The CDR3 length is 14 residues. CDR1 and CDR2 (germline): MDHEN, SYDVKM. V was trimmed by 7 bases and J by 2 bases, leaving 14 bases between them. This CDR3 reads CASNPRDPQETQYF. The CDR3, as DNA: TGTGCCAGCAATCCCCGGGACCCGCAAGAGACCCAGTACTTC.

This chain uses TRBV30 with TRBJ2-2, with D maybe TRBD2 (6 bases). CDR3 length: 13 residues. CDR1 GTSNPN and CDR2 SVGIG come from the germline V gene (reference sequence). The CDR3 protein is CGLWRENTGELFF. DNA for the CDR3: TGTGGTCTCTGGCGGGAGAACACCGGGGAGCTGTTTTTT.

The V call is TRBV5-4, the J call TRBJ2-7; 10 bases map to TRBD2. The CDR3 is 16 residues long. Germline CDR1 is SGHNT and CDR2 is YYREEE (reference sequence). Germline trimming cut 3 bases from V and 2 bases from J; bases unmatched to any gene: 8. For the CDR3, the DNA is TGTGCCAGCAGCTCCGATCTAGCGGGGGAGACCTACGAGCAGTACTTC. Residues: CASSSDLAGETYEQYF. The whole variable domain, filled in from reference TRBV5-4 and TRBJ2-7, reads ETGVTQSPTHLIKTRGQQVTLRCSSQSGHNTVSWYQQALGQGPQFIFQYYREEENGRGNFPPRFSGLQFPNYSSELNVNALELDDSALYLCASSSDLAGETYEQYFGPGTRLTVT.

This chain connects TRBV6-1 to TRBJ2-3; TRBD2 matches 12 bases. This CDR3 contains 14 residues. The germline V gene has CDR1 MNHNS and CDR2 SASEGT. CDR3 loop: CGLETSGSRHTQYF. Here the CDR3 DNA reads TGTGGGTTGGAGACTAGCGGGAGTAGACATACGCAGTATTTT.

For the CDR3, the DNA is TGTGCCAGCAGCCAGGGTCCGGGCCCAGCTTTCTTT. The encoded protein is CASSQGPGPAFF. The rearrangement uses TRBV3-1 and TRBJ1-1; no clear D gene. The CDR3 is 12 amino acids. Trimming stripped 3 bases from V and 10 bases from J, with 12 bases between. Per germline, CDR1 LGHDT and CDR2 YNNKEL (reference sequence). The full variable domain, completed using reference TRBV3-1 and TRBJ1-1, is DTAVSQTPKYLVTQMGNDKSIKCEQNLGHDTMYWYKQDSKKFLKIMFSYNNKELIINETVPNRFSPKSPDKAHLNLHINSLELGDSAVYFCASSQGPGPAFFGQGTRLTVV.

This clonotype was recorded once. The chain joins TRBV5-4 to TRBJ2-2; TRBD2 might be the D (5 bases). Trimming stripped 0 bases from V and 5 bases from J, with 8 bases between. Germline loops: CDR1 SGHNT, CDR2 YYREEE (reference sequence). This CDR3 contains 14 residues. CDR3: CASSLGGETGELFF. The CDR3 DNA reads TGTGCCAGCAGCTTGGGTGGGGAGACCGGGGAGCTGTTTTTT.

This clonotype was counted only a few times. CDR3 region: CSATGTGGAGYGYTF. The DNA of the CDR3 is TGCAGTGCTACCGGGACAGGGGGCGCCGGTTATGGCTACACCTTC. The chain links TRBV20-1 to TRBJ1-2; 12 nucleotides line up with TRBD1. Germline CDR1 and CDR2: DFQATT and SNEGSKA (reference sequence). Trimming at V came to 4 bases and at J to 5 bases, leaving 8 bases not matched to a gene. CDR3 length: 15 amino acids.

The CDR3 nucleotides read TGTGCCAGCAGCTTGTTAATGGGCGGGCGCTACGAGCAGTACGTC. Protein sequence: CASSLLMGGRYEQYV. The genes are TRBV7-2 and TRBJ2-7; TRBD2 might be the D (5 bases). Trimming shortened V by 3 bases and J by 3 bases, and 15 bases separated the two germline ends. Germline loops: CDR1 SGHTA, CDR2 FQGNSA. This CDR3 is built from 15 residues.

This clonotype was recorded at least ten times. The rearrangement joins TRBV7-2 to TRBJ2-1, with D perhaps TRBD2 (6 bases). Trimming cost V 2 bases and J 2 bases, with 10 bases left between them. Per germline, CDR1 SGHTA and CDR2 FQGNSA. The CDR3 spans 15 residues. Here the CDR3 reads CASSLIAVTYNEQFF. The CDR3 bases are TGTGCCAGCAGCTTAATAGCGGTTACCTACAATGAGCAGTTCTTC.

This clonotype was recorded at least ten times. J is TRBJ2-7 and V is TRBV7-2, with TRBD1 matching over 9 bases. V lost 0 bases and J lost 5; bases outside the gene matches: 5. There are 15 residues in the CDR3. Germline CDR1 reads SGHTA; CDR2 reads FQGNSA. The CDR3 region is CASSLAHRGRHEQYF. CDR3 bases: TGTGCCAGCAGCTTAGCGCACAGGGGGCGGCACGAGCAGTACTTC.

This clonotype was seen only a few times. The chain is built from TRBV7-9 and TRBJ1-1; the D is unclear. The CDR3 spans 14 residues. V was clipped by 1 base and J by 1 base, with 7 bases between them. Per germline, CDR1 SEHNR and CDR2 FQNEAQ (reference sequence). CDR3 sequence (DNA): TGTGCCAGCAGCTTAGACGGCACGAACACTGAAGCTTTCTTT. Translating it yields CASSLDGTNTEAFF.

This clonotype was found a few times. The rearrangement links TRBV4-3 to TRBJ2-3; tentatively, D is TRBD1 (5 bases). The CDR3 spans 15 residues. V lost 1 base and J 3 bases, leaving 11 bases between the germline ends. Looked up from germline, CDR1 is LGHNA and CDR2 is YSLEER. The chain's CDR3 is CASSQGRQSTDTQYF. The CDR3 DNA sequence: TGCGCCAGCAGCCAAGGACGACAGTCTACAGATACGCAGTATTTT.

This chain's CDR3 is CASSLRGLAGQETQYF. The DNA of the CDR3 is TGTGCCAGCAGTTTACGGGGACTAGCGGGACAAGAGACCCAGTACTTC. This rearrangement joins TRBV6-1 to TRBJ2-5; 13 bases map to TRBD2. Germline trimming cut 5 bases from V and 2 bases from J; bases unmatched to any gene: 5. This CDR3 comprises 16 residues. The germline CDR1 and CDR2 sequences are MNHNS and SASEGT.

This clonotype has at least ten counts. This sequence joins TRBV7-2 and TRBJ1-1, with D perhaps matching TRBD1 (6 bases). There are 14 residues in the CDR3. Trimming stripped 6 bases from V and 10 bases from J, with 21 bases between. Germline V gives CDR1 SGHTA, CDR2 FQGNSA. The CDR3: CASRSEYWGLIAFF. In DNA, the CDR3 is TGTGCCAGCAGATCAGAGTATTGGGGGCTTATAGCTTTCTTT.

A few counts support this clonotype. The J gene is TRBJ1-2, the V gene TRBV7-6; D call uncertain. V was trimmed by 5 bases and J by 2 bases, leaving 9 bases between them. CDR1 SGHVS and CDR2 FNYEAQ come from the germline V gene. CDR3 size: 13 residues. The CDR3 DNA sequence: TGTGCCAGCAGCCATCGGTCGAACTATGGCTACACCTTC. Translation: CASSHRSNYGYTF. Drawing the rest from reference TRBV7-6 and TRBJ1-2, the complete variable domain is GAGVSQSPRYKVTKRGQDVALRCDPISGHVSLYWYRQALGQGPEFLTYFNYEAQQDKSGLPNDRFSAERPEGSISTLTIQRTEQRDSAMYRCASSHRSNYGYTFGSGTRLTVV.

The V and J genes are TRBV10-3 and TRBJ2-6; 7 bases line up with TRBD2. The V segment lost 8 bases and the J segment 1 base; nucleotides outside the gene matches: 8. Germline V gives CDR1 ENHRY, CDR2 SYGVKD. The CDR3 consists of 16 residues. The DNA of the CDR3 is TGTGCCATCTCTCGGGCGGGAGAGTCTGGGGCCAACGTCCTGACTTTC. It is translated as CAISRAGESGANVLTF.

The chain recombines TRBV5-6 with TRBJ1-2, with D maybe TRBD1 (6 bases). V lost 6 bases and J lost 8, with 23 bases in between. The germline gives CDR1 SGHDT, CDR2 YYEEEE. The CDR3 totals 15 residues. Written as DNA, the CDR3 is TGTGCCAGCATCCCTTGGGGTCGGGGGGCGCAAGGCTACACCTTC. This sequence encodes CASIPWGRGAQGYTF.

The CDR3 here is CASSQDLGGQDTQYF. In nucleotides, the CDR3 is TGCGCCAGCAGCCAAGATCTAGGGGGCCAAGATACGCAGTATTTT. The chain carries TRBV4-3 and TRBJ2-3; 7 bases are a match to TRBD1. After removal of 0 bases from V and 5 bases from J, the junction contained 5 bases not matched to a gene. Germline values: CDR1 LGHNA, CDR2 YSLEER. The CDR3 has 15 residues.

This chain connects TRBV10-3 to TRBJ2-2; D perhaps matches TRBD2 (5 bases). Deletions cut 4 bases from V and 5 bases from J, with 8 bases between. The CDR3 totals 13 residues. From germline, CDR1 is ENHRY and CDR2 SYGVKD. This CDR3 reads CAISGRPTGELFF. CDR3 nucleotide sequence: TGTGCCATCAGTGGGAGGCCAACCGGGGAGCTGTTTTTT.

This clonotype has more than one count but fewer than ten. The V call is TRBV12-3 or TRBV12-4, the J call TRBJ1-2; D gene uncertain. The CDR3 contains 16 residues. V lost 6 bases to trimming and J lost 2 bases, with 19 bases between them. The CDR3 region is CASSPSRAGANYGYTF. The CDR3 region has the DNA TGTGCCAGCAGCCCCTCGCGGGCAGGAGCCAACTATGGCTACACCTTC.

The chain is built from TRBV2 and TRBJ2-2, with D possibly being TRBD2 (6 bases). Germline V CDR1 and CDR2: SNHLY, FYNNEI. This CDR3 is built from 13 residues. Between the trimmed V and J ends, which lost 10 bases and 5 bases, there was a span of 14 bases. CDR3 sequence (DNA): TGTGCCACCCGAGAACGGGAGACCGGGGAGCTGTTTTTT. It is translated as CATRERETGELFF.

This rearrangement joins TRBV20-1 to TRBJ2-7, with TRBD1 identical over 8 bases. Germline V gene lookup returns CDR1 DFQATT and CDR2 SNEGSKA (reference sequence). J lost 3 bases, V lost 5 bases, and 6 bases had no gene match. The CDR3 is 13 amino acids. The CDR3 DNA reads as TGCAGTGCTCAGACAGGGGTAAACTACGAGCAGTACTTC. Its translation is CSAQTGVNYEQYF.

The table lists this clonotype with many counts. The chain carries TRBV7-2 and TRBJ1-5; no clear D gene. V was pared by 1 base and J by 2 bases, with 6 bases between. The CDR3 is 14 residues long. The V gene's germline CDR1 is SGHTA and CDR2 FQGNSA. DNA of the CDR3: TGTGCCAGCAGCTTAGGGATGGGCAATCAGCCCCAGCATTTT. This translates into CASSLGMGNQPQHF.

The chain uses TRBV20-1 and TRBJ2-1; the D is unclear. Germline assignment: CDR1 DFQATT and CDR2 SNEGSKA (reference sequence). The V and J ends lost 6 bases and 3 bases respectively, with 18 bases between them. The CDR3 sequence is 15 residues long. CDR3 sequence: CSASGPQWGYNEQFF. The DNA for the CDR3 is TGCAGTGCCAGTGGACCCCAATGGGGCTACAATGAGCAGTTCTTC.

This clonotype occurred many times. CDR3 residues: CASSTTSGLGNTQYF. CDR3 nucleotide sequence: TGTGCCAGCAGCACGACTAGCGGGCTTGGAAATACGCAGTATTTT. The chain links TRBV7-2 to TRBJ2-3; 10 nucleotides agree with TRBD2. CDR1 SGHTA and CDR2 FQGNSA come from the germline V gene. There are 15 residues in the CDR3. V trimming: 5 bases; J trimming: 7 bases; junction bases outside the gene matches: 9.